This T cell receptor beta chain was sequenced for a study of regulatory T cells in long-lasting Graves disease. Study context: Disease was considered persistent Graves' disease after over 5 years of antithyroid drugs (with positive TSH receptor antibodies). General study results and limits: TRBV28, TRBJ1-2 and TRBJ2-5 were segments that persistent disease favored. Sharing of public clonotypes was greater in persistent patients (about 3,000) than in new patients (roughly 1,000).

Time point: persistent/refractory GD, antithyroid drugs over 5 years with positive TRAb. TCR sequences were obtained from RNA taken from PBMCs. Arm-PCR of CDR3 regions with iRepertoire HTBI primers generated TCR beta libraries. A single record per CDR3 protein comes from TCRdb applying MiXCR to the multiplex PCR reads. The data contain hundreds of thousands of distinct CDR3 sequences, about 22% of them singletons. This clonotype was found a few times. The antigen is unknown. The CDR3 runs to 16 residues. The V and J ends lost 6 bases and 5 bases, in that order; junction bases with no gene match: 13. Germline V gene sequence: CDR1 LNHDA, CDR2 SQIVND (reference sequence).

The sequencing used peripheral blood mononuclear cells (PBMCs), collected when the disease was refractory, from a patient treated with antithyroid drugs. The clonotype originates from a female donor with Graves disease. The V call is TRBV19, the J call TRBJ1-1, with TRBD1 identical over 9 bases. CDR3 DNA: TGTGCCAGTAGCGCAGACAGGGGGGTCTGGGGGACTGAAGCTTTCTTT. As protein: CASSADRGVWGTEAFF.